Each of the 22 T cell receptor beta chains below was sequenced from the same sample in a study of T cell responses to AZD1222 COVID-19 vaccine. The assay was immunoSEQ multiplex PCR, and TCRdb's table has in-frame clones only and misses some. The profile shows 100,000 to 150,000 clones, over 75% of them singletons. Sequenced material: peripheral blood, taken on day 0 of MenACWY control vaccination. These receptor sequences come from an adult in good health.

J is TRBJ2-2 and V is TRBV5-1; 8 nucleotides agree with TRBD1. The CDR3 extends over 16 amino acids. V was pared by 3 bases and J by 0 bases, with 4 bases of the junction left unmatched. Germline V gene sequence: CDR1 SGHRS, CDR2 YFSETQ. The CDR3 DNA is TGCGCCAGCAGCTATCGACAGGGGACGAACACCGGGGAGCTGTTTTTT. This gives the protein CASSYRQGTNTGELFF.

The chain carries TRBV28 and TRBJ2-4, with D uncertain. V was pared by 3 bases and J by 0 bases, with 12 bases between. The CDR3 extends over 16 amino acids. CDR1 is MDHEN and CDR2 is SYDVKM in the germline V gene. The DNA for the CDR3 is TGTGCCAGCAGTTTTAGTGGGTCGCTAGCCAAAAACATTCAGTACTTC. Translation: CASSFSGSLAKNIQYF.

The chain carries TRBV5-6 and TRBJ2-1, with 7 nucleotides matching TRBD2. The trim removed 0 bases at V and 7 bases at J, leaving 10 bases unmatched. The CDR3 has 16 amino acids. CDR1 and CDR2 from the germline V gene are SGHDT and YYEEEE. DNA for the CDR3: TGTGCCAGCAGCTTGGATCGGACTAGGCCTTGGAATGAGCAGTTCTTC. The encoded protein is CASSLDRTRPWNEQFF.

This clone was picked up one time. The chain links TRBV30 to TRBJ1-3, with D perhaps matching TRBD1 (6 bases). CDR1 GTSNPN and CDR2 SVGIG come from the germline V gene (reference sequence). The CDR3 is made up of 14 amino acids. V was shortened by 5 bases and J by 0 bases, with 11 bases between the two germline ends. CDR3 residues: CAWDRTDSGNTIYF. CDR3 bases: TGTGCCTGGGATAGGACAGACTCTGGAAACACCATATATTTT.

The gene calls are TRBV19 and TRBJ1-1; 8 positions match TRBD1. This CDR3 has 14 amino acids. Losses at the gene ends were 5 bases for V and 3 bases for J; bases not matched to a gene: 5. Per germline, CDR1 LNHDA and CDR2 SQIVND (reference sequence). In nucleotides, the CDR3 is TGTGCCAGTAGTTTCTACAGGGGGGACACTGAAGCTTTCTTT. Amino acids: CASSFYRGDTEAFF. The whole variable domain, filled in from reference TRBV19 and TRBJ1-1, reads DGGITQSPKYLFRKEGQNVTLSCEQNLNHDAMYWYRQDPGQGLRLIYYSQIVNDFQKGDIAEGYSVSREKKESFPLTVTSAQKNPTAFYLCASSFYRGDTEAFFGQGTRLTVV.

V usage is TRBV11-2 and J usage is TRBJ1-6; D is unresolved. The CDR3 is made up of 17 amino acids. The germline V and J ends were trimmed by 3 bases and 0 bases, with 12 bases remaining between them. The germline CDR1 and CDR2 sequences are SGHAT and FQNNGV. This chain's CDR3 is CASSLLGRGSYNSPLHF. The CDR3 DNA is TGTGCCAGCAGCTTGCTTGGTCGGGGCTCCTATAATTCACCCCTCCACTTT.

This clone turned up a few times. The rearrangement joins TRBV24-1 to TRBJ2-7; 8 bases align to TRBD2. CDR1 is KGHDR and CDR2 is SFDVKD in the germline V gene. This CDR3 has 13 amino acids. With 9 bases clipped from V and 7 bases from J, the junction kept 10 bases outside the gene matches. This CDR3 is CATSREGVGEQYF. DNA of the CDR3: TGTGCCACCTCACGGGAGGGAGTGGGGGAGCAGTACTTC.

The chain links TRBV6-5 to TRBJ2-2; a possible D gene is TRBD1 (5 bases). V was trimmed by 4 bases and J by 6 bases, leaving 12 bases between them. This CDR3 has 14 residues. Per the germline V gene, CDR1 is MNHEY and CDR2 is SVGAGI. The chain's CDR3 is CASSLGRQPGELFF. CDR3 in DNA: TGTGCCAGCAGTTTGGGTCGACAGCCCGGGGAGCTGTTTTTT.

The chain has TRBV7-2 and TRBJ1-3; no clear D gene. V was trimmed by 5 bases and J by 4 bases, leaving 18 bases between them. CDR1 is SGHTA and CDR2 is FQGNSA in the germline V gene. The CDR3 consists of 16 residues. CDR3 sequence reads: CASSPRGGFMGNTIYF. Here the CDR3 DNA reads TGTGCCAGCAGCCCGCGCGGTGGTTTTATGGGAAACACCATATATTTT.

The chain combines TRBV5-4 with TRBJ2-5, with D hard to call. V lost 3 bases and J lost 0, with 3 bases in between. The CDR3 covers 12 residues. The germline V gene encodes CDR1 SGHNT and CDR2 YYREEE (reference sequence). DNA of the CDR3: TGTGCCAGCAGCTGGTACCAAGAGACCCAGTACTTC. The encoded protein is CASSWYQETQYF.

V is TRBV9 and J is TRBJ2-1; 8 nucleotides agree with TRBD1. Germline-derived CDR1 and CDR2 are SGDLS and YYNGEE. Trimming at V came to 4 bases and at J to 5 bases, leaving 8 bases not matched to a gene. CDR3 length: 15 residues. The CDR3 reads CASSPRDRYDNEQFF. The CDR3 bases are TGTGCCAGCAGCCCCCGGGACAGGTACGACAATGAGCAGTTCTTC. Variable domain in full (rest from reference TRBV9 and TRBJ2-1): DSGVTQTPKHLITATGQRVTLRCSPRSGDLSVYWYQQSLDQGLQFLIQYYNGEERAKGNILERFSAQQFPDLHSELNLSSLELGDSALYFCASSPRDRYDNEQFFGPGTRLTVL.

The V gene is TRBV28, the J gene TRBJ1-4; 7 bases agree with TRBD1. This CDR3 comprises 16 residues. CDR1 and CDR2 from the germline V gene are MDHEN and SYDVKM. V lost 5 bases to trimming and J lost 2 bases; unmatched junction nucleotides: 8. The CDR3 region is CASSPRQQGTNEKLFF. DNA for the CDR3: TGTGCCAGCAGTCCTCGTCAACAGGGGACTAATGAAAAACTGTTTTTT.

This clone was recorded once. V usage is TRBV19 and J usage is TRBJ1-6; 10 bases are a match to TRBD1. The CDR3 extends over 12 amino acids. V lost 10 bases, J lost 9 bases, and 3 bases stayed unmatched. Looked up from germline, CDR1 is LNHDA and CDR2 is SQIVND (reference sequence). In DNA form, the CDR3 reads TGTGCCACCGGGACAGGGGTTTCACCCCTCCACTTT. Encoded protein: CATGTGVSPLHF.

The J gene is TRBJ2-1, the V gene TRBV27; D gene ambiguous. The CDR3 consists of 14 residues. The germline CDR1 and CDR2 sequences are MNHEY and SMNVEV (reference sequence). V was clipped by 5 bases and J by 5 bases, with 13 bases between them. The CDR3 loop reads CASSPRRIDNEQFF. CDR3 DNA sequence: TGTGCCAGCAGTCCACGGAGAATAGACAATGAGCAGTTCTTC.

The chain carries TRBV12-3 or TRBV12-4 and TRBJ1-5, with 8 bases that match TRBD1. The CDR3 consists of 13 residues. V lost 4 bases and J lost 4; bases outside the gene matches: 0. Here the CDR3 reads CASSWDRNQPQHF. CDR3 DNA sequence: TGTGCCAGCAGTTGGGACAGGAATCAGCCCCAGCATTTT.

This clone was found once. The chain carries TRBV30 and TRBJ1-1; 8 nucleotides line up with TRBD1. The length of the CDR3 is 17 residues. With V trimmed by 2 bases and J by 4 bases, 15 bases remained unmatched. Germline lookup yields CDR1 GTSNPN and CDR2 SVGIG (reference sequence). The CDR3 coding sequence is TGTGCCTGGAGTCGATGGGGGGGAACAGGGGGTGTCACTGAAGCTTTCTTT. Protein: CAWSRWGGTGGVTEAFF.

The chain is built from TRBV7-9 and TRBJ1-1; D call uncertain. V lost 0 bases and J 0 bases, leaving 8 bases between the germline ends. The CDR3 consists of 15 residues. Germline V CDR1 and CDR2: SEHNR, FQNEAQ (reference sequence). The CDR3 loop reads CASSLAASLNTEAFF. In DNA form, the CDR3 reads TGTGCCAGCAGCTTAGCTGCCTCATTGAACACTGAAGCTTTCTTT. Using reference TRBV7-9 and TRBJ1-1 for the parts outside the CDR3, the full variable domain is DTGVSQNPRHKITKRGQNVTFRCDPISEHNRLYWYRQTLGQGPEFLTYFQNEAQLEKSRLLSDRFSAERPKGSFSTLEIQRTEQGDSAMYLCASSLAASLNTEAFFGQGTRLTVV.

This clone was seen only a few times. V is TRBV9 and J is TRBJ1-6; TRBD1 aligns across 7 bases. The J segment lost 5 bases and the V segment lost 4 bases, leaving 6 bases of the junction unmatched. This CDR3 comprises 15 residues. Per germline, CDR1 SGDLS and CDR2 YYNGEE. CDR3 nucleotide sequence: TGTGCCAGCAGCCGGACAGGCAATAATAATTCACCCCTCCACTTT. As protein: CASSRTGNNNSPLHF. Full variable domain (remainder filled in from reference TRBV9 and TRBJ1-6): DSGVTQTPKHLITATGQRVTLRCSPRSGDLSVYWYQQSLDQGLQFLIQYYNGEERAKGNILERFSAQQFPDLHSELNLSSLELGDSALYFCASSRTGNNNSPLHFGNGTRLTVT.

The chain recombines TRBV11-2 with TRBJ2-1; 12 nucleotides agree with TRBD2. In germline, CDR1 is SGHAT, CDR2 FQNNGV. V shed 5 bases and J 7 bases; nucleotides not matched to a gene: 9. This CDR3 contains 16 residues. The CDR3 here is CASSPNSGLAGNEQFF. In DNA, the CDR3 is TGTGCCAGCAGCCCCAACTCGGGACTAGCGGGTAATGAGCAGTTCTTC.

The count of this clone is one. CDR3 amino acids: CASSLQGYEQYF. The CDR3 coding sequence is TGTGCCAGCAGCCTCCAAGGCTACGAGCAGTACTTC. The chain joins TRBV11-2 to TRBJ2-7; D call uncertain. Per germline, CDR1 SGHAT and CDR2 FQNNGV. The CDR3 is 12 amino acids. V was trimmed by 5 bases and J by 3 bases, leaving 8 bases between them.

The chain links TRBV5-1 to TRBJ1-6; no reliable D call. V shed 0 bases and J shed 9 bases, with 13 bases lying between them. The CDR3 totals 15 residues. Germline V gene data show CDR1 as SGHRS and CDR2 as YFSETQ. DNA for the CDR3: TGCGCCAGCAGCTTGGGTAATTTGTATGGTTCACCCCTCCACTTT. Translated, it gives CASSLGNLYGSPLHF.

V gene TRBV11-2 combines with J gene TRBJ1-2; a weak D match, TRBD1 (5 bases). This CDR3 comprises 14 residues. The V end was cut by 3 bases, the J end by 10 bases, with 18 bases between. CDR1 and CDR2 from the germline V gene are SGHAT and FQNNGV. The CDR3 coding sequence is TGTGCCAGCAGCTTTGGTGGGGGGGGATCGGACTACACCTTC. Translating gives CASSFGGGGSDYTF.